The clone carrying this T cell receptor (beta chain) was detected many times. Its antigen is still unknown. This record comes from a study of molecular identifiers for immune sequencing clone quantification. Findings and limits, study-wide: Clones above 20 RNA copies held over 97% of effector molecules, under 1% in naive cells.

Germline V gives CDR1 SEHNR, CDR2 FQNEAQ (reference sequence). The CDR3 has 14 amino acids. The V segment lost 5 bases and the J segment 3 bases; nucleotides outside the gene matches: 6. Between roughly 17,000 and 1,000,000 sorted cells, with 10%, 30% or 50% RNA, yielded naive CD8 libraries. Sorting selected naive CD8 T cells with a CD8+CD4-CCR7+CD45RA+ phenotype. Listed TCR primers, together with previously described methods, were used for the bulk TCR libraries. TCRdb recomputed calls from the PCR reads with MiXCR, one row per CDR3 protein. This sample yields about 300,000 distinct CDR3 sequences, of which over 20% are seen a single time; roughly 0.8% belongs to the top ten.

The V gene is TRBV7-9, the J gene TRBJ2-7, with TRBD1 matching 8 bases. The sequence was collected from a human donor in good health. Some libraries in this study had Jurkat cell RNA spiked in. What was sequenced was naive CD8+ T cells from blood, with Jurkat cell RNA spiked in. Described subset: FACS-sorted CD8+CD4-CCR7+CD45RA+ naive T cells. This CDR3 reads CASSPEGQDYEQYF. The CDR3 bases are TGTGCCAGCAGCCCCGAGGGACAGGACTACGAGCAGTACTTC.